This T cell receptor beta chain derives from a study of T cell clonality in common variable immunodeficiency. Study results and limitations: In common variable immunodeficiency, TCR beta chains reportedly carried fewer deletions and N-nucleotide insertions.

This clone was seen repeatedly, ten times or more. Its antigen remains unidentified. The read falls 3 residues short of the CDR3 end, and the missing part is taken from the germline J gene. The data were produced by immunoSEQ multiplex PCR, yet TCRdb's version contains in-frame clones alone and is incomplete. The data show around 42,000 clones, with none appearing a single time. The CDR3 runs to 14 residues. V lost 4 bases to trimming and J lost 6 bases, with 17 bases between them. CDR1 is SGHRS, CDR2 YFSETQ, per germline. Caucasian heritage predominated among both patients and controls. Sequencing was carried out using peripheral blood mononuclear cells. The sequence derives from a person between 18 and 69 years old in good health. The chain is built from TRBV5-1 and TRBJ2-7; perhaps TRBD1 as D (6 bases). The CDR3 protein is CASSPGTPGVEQYF. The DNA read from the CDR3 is TGCGCCAGCAGCCCAGGGACCCCAGGGGTCGAG.